The source of this T cell receptor (beta chain) is a study of Graves' ophthalmopathy and Graves' hyperthyroidism. About the study: Before any treatment was given, at initial diagnosis, peripheral blood was collected. Study-wide points: The model predicted ophthalmopathy progression with 65% to 71% sensitivity and less than 80% specificity. Stable hyperthyroidism and ophthalmopathy were told apart by a 13-signature model, which achieved 85% to 90% sensitivity and almost 82% specificity.

For repertoire sequencing, the TCR beta CDR3 regions were amplified from RNA transcripts. Scientists carried out first-round RT-PCR using HTBI primers and then a second-round multiplex PCR. TCRdb re-called the multiplex PCR reads through MiXCR, storing one row per CDR3 protein. The sample lists about 370,000 distinct CDR3 sequences, approximately 18% occurring once. This clonotype was counted at least ten times. Its antigen is not identified. This CDR3 has 16 amino acids. Between the trimmed V and J ends, which lost 6 bases and 6 bases, there was a span of 24 bases. Germline CDR1 MDHEN, CDR2 SYDVKM. This rearrangement joins TRBV28 to TRBJ2-7; D may match TRBD1 or TRBD2 (5 bases each). The clonotype originates from an adult woman with stable Graves' hyperthyroidism. Sequenced sample: peripheral blood. CDR3 nucleotide sequence: TGTGCCAGCAGCTCCCTTTGGGGTGGGGGTAGTGGCGAGCAGTACTTC. Translating gives CASSSLWGGGSGEQYF.